This record looks at one T cell receptor (beta chain) sequence and its context. What it recognizes is unknown. The sample originates from a study of monozygotic twins with inflammatory bowel disease. Researchers ran eight separate cDNA reactions for each sample. During cDNA synthesis, UMIs that each contained a 6-nucleotide sample barcode were added by means of template switching. TCRdb processed the 5' RACE reads again and assigns one entry to each CDR3 protein, with no DNA. Its table records 150,000 to 200,000 distinct CDR3 sequences. Germline-derived CDR1 and CDR2 are MDHEN and SYDVKM. The CDR3 is made up of 15 amino acids. General study points: In the analysis, different T cell subtypes could not be told apart.

Sequenced sample: blood. The rearrangement joins TRBV28 to TRBJ2-5; TCRdb designates TRBD1, a call that cannot be tested without DNA. The receptor's source is a human donor with ulcerative colitis or Crohn's disease, or a healthy co-twin of an affected twin (not recorded which). This CDR3 reads CASSFRDRRRETQYF.